This TCR beta chain was documented in a study of OX40 agonist ivuxolimab in advanced cancers. Overall study results and limits: In CD8+ T cells, expanded clones were on average more numerous than in CD4+. At 0.1 to 3.0 mg/kg and by week 6, CD4+ and CD8+ T cells in the blood had expanded clonally. No antigen was identified for the clonally expanded peripheral T cells.

Profiled with immunoSEQ multiplex PCR; TCRdb holds only in-frame clones, not every one. The sample has about 160,000 clones, roughly 94% seen once. CDR1 is MDHEN and CDR2 is SYDVKM in the germline V gene. V lost 6 bases, J lost 2 bases, and 11 bases lay in between. This CDR3 has 13 residues. This clone was detected a few times. The antigen remains undetermined. Sequences were derived from CD4+ or CD8+ T cells sorted from blood, sampled in a trial of the OX40 agonist ivuxolimab. The chain links TRBV28 to TRBJ2-7; D is unresolved. The sequence was obtained from an adult with an advanced solid tumor such as melanoma, head and neck, liver or kidney cancer. CDR3 nucleotide sequence: TGTGCCAGCAGACCAACACCTCCCTACGAGCAGTACTTC. It encodes CASRPTPPYEQYF.